This T cell receptor (beta chain) was identified in a study of blood T cell repertoires in COVID-19. Participants were aged about 18 to 90 years, lived in 24 US areas, and enrolled virtually. Membership in each cohort depended on participant-reported clinical history. All recovered Cohort 3 donors got two negative PCRs, got clearance, or saw symptom resolution. The authors' processing: Quantification of nucleated cells was approximated via reference gene primer amplification. Using immunoSEQ multiplex PCR, the repertoire was profiled, and TCRdb retains in-frame clones only, with some absent. V and J calls plus clone size are reproduced from that table; the DNA served to infer D and trimming. The sample shows a few hundred thousand clones, roughly 88% of them seen only once. Germline CDR1 MGHRA, CDR2 YSYEKL. This CDR3 spans 14 amino acids. The V gene lost 4 bases and the J gene lost 6 bases, with 13 bases spanning the gap.

The chain joins TRBV4-1 to TRBJ2-1; D perhaps matches TRBD2 (6 bases). The sample taken for sequencing was PBMCs or T cells enriched from blood (not recorded which). This sequence originates from a woman aged 40-49 years who had recovered from COVID-19. CDR3 amino acids: CASSPRLGFNEQFF. CDR3 nucleotides: TGCGCCAGCAGCCCAAGACTAGGTTTCAATGAGCAGTTCTTC.